Shown below are 2 T cell receptor beta chains from a single sample sequenced in a study of blood T cell repertoires in COVID-19. The repertoire was sequenced with immunoSEQ multiplex PCR; TCRdb's copy has only in-frame clones and lacks some. The data contain some 320,000 clones, 85% of them singletons. The source material was peripheral blood. The receptor source for this set is a human donor in a cohort sampled during active COVID-19.

The V gene is TRBV18, the J gene TRBJ1-1; perhaps TRBD1 as D (6 bases). CDR1 and CDR2 (germline): KGHSH, LQKENI. Deletions cut 3 bases from V and 7 bases from J, with 21 bases between. This CDR3 has 16 residues. CDR3 sequence reads: CASSPTTGPFGGEAFF. The CDR3 region has the DNA TGTGCCAGCTCACCCACCACAGGGCCTTTTGGGGGTGAAGCTTTCTTT.

The V call is TRBV2, the J call TRBJ2-2, with 8 bases aligning to TRBD2. This CDR3 contains 14 residues. Trimming took 9 bases from V and 0 from J; bases not matched to a gene: 3. The V gene's germline CDR1 is SNHLY and CDR2 FYNNEI. The chain's CDR3 is CASRAGANTGELFF. The CDR3 region has the DNA TGTGCCAGTCGAGCGGGGGCGAACACCGGGGAGCTGTTTTTT.